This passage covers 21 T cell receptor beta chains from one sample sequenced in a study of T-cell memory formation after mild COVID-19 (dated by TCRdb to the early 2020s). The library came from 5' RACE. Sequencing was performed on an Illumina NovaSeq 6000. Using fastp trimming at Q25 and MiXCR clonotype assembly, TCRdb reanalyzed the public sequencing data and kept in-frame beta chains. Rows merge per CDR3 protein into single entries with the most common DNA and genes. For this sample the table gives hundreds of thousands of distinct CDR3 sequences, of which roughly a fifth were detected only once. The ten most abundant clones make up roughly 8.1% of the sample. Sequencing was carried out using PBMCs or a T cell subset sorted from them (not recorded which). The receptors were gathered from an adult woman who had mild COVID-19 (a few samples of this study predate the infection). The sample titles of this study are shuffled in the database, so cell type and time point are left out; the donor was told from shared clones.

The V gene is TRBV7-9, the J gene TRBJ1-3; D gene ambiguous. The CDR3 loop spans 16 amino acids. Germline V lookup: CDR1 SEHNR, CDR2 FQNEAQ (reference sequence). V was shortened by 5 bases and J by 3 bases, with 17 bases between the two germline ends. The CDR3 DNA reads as TGTGCCAGCAGCCCTATGGATGTGACTATTGGAAACACCATATATTTT. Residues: CASSPMDVTIGNTIYF.

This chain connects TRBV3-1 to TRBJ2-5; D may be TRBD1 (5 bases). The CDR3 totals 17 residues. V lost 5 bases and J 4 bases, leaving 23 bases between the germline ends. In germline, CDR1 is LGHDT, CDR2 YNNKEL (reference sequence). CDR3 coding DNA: TGTGCCAGCAGCTACTCACTAATGGGGCCCGGTGGAGAGACCCAGTACTTC. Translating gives CASSYSLMGPGGETQYF.

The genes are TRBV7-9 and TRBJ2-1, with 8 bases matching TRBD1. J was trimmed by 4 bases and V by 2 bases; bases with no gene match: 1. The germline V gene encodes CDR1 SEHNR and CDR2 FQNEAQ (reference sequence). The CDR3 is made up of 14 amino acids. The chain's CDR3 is CASSLQGAYNEQFF. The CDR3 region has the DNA TGTGCCAGCAGCTTACAGGGGGCTTACAATGAGCAGTTCTTC.

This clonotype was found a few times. CDR3 sequence (DNA): TGTGCCAGCAGCCAACTTTTGACTAGCGGGTACTCCTACGAGCAGTACTTC. It translates to CASSQLLTSGYSYEQYF. V usage is TRBV14 and J usage is TRBJ2-7, with TRBD2 matching 10 bases. The junction had 7 bases not matched to a gene; V was cut back by 2 bases and J by 0 bases. The CDR3 sequence is 17 residues long. CDR1 is SGHDN and CDR2 is FVKESK in the germline V gene. The full variable domain, its missing parts supplied by reference TRBV14 and TRBJ2-7, is EAGVTQFPSHSVIEKGQTVTLRCDPISGHDNLYWYRRVMGKEIKFLLHFVKESKQDESGMPNNRFLAERTGGTYSTLKVQPAELEDSGVYFCASSQLLTSGYSYEQYFGPGTRLTVT.

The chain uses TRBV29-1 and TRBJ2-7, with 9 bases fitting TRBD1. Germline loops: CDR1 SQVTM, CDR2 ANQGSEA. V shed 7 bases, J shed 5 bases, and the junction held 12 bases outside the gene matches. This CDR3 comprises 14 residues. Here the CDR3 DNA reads TGCAGCGCCGCCGGGACAGGGTGGGTCCACGAGCAGTACTTC. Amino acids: CSAAGTGWVHEQYF.

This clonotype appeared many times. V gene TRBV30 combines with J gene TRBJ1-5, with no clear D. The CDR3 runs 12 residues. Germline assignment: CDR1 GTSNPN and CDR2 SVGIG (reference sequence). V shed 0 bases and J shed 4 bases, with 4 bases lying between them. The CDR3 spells CAWSVYNQPQHF. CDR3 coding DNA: TGTGCCTGGAGTGTATATAATCAGCCCCAGCATTTT.

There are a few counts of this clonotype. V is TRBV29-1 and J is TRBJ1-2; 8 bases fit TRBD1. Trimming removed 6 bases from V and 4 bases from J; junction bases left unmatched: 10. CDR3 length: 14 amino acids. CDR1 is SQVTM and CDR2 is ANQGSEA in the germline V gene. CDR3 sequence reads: CSVSADRDFYGYTF. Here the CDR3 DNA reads TGCAGCGTCTCCGCGGACAGGGATTTCTATGGCTACACCTTC. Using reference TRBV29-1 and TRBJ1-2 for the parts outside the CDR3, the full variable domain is SAVISQKPSRDICQRGTSLTIQCQVDSQVTMMFWYRQQPGQSLTLIATANQGSEATYESGFVIDKFPISRPNLTFSTLTVSNMSPEDSSIYLCSVSADRDFYGYTFGSGTRLTVV.

The CDR3 loop reads CSAPRGGASNTGELFF. The CDR3 nucleotides are TGCAGTGCCCCTCGTGGGGGGGCGTCGAACACCGGGGAGCTGTTTTTT. The V gene is TRBV20-1, the J gene TRBJ2-2; tentatively, D is TRBD2 (7 bases). Germline CDR1 and CDR2: DFQATT and SNEGSKA (reference sequence). The CDR3 is 16 residues long. V lost 6 bases and J 0 bases, leaving 17 bases between the germline ends.

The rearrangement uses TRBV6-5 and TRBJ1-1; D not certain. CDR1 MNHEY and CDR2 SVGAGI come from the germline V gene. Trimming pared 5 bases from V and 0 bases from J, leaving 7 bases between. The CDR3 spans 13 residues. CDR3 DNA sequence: TGTGCCAGCAGTACCCCAATGAACACTGAAGCTTTCTTT. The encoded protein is CASSTPMNTEAFF.

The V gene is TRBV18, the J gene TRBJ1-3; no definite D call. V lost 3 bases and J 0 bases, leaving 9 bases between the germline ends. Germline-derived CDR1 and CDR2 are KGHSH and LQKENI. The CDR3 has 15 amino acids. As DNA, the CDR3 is TGTGCCAGCTCACCCCCCAGCAACTCTGGAAACACCATATATTTT. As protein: CASSPPSNSGNTIYF.

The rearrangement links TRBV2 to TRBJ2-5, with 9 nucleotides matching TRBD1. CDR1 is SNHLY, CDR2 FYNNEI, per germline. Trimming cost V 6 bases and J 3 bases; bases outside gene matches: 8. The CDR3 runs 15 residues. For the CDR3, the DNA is TGTGCCAGCAGAGCTCGGACAGGGGTGGAAGAGACCCAGTACTTC. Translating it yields CASRARTGVEETQYF. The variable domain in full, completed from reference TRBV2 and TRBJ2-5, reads EPEVTQTPSHQVTQMGQEVILRCVPISNHLYFYWYRQILGQKVEFLVSFYNNEISEKSEIFDDQFSVERPDGSNFTLKIRSTKLEDSAMYFCASRARTGVEETQYFGPGTRLLVL.

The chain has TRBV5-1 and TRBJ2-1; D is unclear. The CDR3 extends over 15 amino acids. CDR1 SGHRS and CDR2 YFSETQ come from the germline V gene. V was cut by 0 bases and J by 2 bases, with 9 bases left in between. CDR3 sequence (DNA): TGCGCCAGCAGCTTGGAGGGATCGACCTACAATGAGCAGTTCTTC. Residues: CASSLEGSTYNEQFF.

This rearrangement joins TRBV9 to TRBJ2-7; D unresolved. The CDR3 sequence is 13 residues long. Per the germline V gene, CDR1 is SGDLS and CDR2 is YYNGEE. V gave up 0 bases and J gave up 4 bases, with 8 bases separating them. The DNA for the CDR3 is TGTGCCAGCAGCGTAGATGTTGGGTACGAGCAGTACTTC. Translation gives CASSVDVGYEQYF.

The CDR3 region has the DNA TGTGCCACCAGAGTGTGGGGTGACCTGGGGGAGCTGTTTTTT. This encodes CATRVWGDLGELFF. The chain uses TRBV27 and TRBJ2-2; D is unclear. Deletions cut 10 bases from V and 8 bases from J, with 20 bases between. The CDR3 sequence is 14 residues long. Germline V gene lookup returns CDR1 MNHEY and CDR2 SMNVEV (reference sequence).

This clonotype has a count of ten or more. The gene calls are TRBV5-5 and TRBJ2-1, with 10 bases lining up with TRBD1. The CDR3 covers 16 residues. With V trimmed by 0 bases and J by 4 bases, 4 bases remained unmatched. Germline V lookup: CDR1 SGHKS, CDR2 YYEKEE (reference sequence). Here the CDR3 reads CASSLGMGQGYNEQFF. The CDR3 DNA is TGTGCCAGCAGCTTGGGAATGGGACAGGGGTACAATGAGCAGTTCTTC.

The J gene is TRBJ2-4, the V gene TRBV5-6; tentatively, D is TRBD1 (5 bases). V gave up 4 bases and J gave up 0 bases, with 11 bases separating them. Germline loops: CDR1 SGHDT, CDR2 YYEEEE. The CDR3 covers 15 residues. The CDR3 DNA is TGTGCCAGCAGCGTACGACAGATAGCCAAAAACATTCAGTACTTC. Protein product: CASSVRQIAKNIQYF.

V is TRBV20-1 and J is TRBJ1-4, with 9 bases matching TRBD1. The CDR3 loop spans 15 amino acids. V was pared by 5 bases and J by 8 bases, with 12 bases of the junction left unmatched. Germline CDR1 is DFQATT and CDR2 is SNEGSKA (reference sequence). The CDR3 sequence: CSAPAATGGVEKLFF. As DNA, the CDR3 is TGCAGTGCTCCAGCCGCGACAGGGGGTGTAGAAAAACTGTTTTTT.

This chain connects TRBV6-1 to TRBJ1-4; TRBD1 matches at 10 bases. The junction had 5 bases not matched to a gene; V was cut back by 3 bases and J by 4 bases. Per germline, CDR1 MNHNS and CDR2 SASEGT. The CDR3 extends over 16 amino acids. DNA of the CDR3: TGTGCCAGCAGTGAGGGACAGGGGACCCGTAATGAAAAACTGTTTTTT. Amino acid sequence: CASSEGQGTRNEKLFF.

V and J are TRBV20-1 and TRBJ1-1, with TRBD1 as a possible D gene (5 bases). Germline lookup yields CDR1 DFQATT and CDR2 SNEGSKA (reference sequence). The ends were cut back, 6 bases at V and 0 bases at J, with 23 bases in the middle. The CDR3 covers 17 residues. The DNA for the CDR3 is TGCAGTGCCCAAAAGAAGAGCGGGGGAGAAGTGAACACTGAAGCTTTCTTT. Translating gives CSAQKKSGGEVNTEAFF.

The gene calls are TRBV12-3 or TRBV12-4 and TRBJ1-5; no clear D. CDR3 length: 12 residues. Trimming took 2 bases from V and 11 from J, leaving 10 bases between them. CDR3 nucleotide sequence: TGTGCCAGCAGTTTATGGAGAGGGTCCCAGCATTTT. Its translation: CASSLWRGSQHF.

In nucleotides, the CDR3 is TGCGCCAGCAGCTCCTCGACAGGGGGCATCTACGAGCAGTACTTC. Translating gives CASSSSTGGIYEQYF. V gene TRBV5-1 combines with J gene TRBJ2-7; 10 bases align to TRBD1. The CDR3 contains 15 residues. V lost 3 bases to trimming and J lost 3 bases; unmatched junction nucleotides: 6. Per the germline V gene, CDR1 is SGHRS and CDR2 is YFSETQ.